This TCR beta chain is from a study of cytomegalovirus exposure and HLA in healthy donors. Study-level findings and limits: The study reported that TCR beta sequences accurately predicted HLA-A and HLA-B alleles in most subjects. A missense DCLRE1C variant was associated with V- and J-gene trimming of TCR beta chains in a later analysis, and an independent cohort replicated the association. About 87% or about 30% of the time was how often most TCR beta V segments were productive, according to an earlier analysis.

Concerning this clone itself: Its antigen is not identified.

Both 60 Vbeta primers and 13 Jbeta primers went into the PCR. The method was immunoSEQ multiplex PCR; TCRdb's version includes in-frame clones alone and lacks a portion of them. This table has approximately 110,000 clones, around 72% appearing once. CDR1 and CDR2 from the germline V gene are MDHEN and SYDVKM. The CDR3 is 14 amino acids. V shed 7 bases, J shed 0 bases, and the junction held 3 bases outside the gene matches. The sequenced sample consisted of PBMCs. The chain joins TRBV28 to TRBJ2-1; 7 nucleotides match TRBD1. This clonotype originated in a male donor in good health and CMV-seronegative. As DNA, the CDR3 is TGTGCCAGCATGACAGGGAGCTCCTACAATGAGCAGTTCTTC. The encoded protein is CASMTGSSYNEQFF. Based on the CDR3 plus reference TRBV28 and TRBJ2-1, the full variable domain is DVKVTQSSRYLVKRTGEKVFLECVQDMDHENMFWYRQDPGLGLRLIYFSYDVKMKEKGDIPEGYSVSREKKERFSLILESASTNQTSMYLCASMTGSSYNEQFFGPGTRLTVL.